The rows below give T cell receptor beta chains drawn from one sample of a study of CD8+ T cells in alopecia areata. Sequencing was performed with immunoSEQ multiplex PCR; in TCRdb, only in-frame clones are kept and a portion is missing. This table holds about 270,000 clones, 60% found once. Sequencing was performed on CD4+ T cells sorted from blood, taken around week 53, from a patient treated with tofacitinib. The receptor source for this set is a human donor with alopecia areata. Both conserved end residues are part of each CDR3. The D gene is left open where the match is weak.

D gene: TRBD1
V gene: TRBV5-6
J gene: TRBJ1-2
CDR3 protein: CASSFRTGGYGYTF

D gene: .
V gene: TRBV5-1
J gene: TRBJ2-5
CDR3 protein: CASSWTGQGETQYF

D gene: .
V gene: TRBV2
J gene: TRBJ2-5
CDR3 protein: CASSSRVQETQYF

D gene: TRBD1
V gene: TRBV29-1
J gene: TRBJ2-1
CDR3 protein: CSVNDRGLNEQFF

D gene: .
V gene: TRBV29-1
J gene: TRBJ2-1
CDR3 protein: CSVEDGLTYNEQFF

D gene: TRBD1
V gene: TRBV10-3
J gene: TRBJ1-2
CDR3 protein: CAISTTGYLSGYTF

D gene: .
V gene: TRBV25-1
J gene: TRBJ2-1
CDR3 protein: CASSEQAGSYNEQFF

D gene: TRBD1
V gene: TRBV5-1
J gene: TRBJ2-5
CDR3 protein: CASSLVGQGETQYF

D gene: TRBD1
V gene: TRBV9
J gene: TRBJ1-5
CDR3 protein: CASSVSGQGQPQHF

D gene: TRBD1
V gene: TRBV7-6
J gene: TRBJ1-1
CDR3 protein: CASSLPTGVASTEAFF

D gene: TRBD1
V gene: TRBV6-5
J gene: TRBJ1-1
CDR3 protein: CASSYIQGYTEAFF

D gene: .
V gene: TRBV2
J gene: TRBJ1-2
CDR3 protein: CASRRISAYGYTF

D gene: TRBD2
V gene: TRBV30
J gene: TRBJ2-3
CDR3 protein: CAWSQGASGGTDTQYF

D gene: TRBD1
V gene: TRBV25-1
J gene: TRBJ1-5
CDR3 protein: CASSEDRGNQPQHF

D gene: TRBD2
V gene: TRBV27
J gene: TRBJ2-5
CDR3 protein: CASSLSGGKETQYF

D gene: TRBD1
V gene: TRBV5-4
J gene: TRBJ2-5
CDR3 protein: CASSGSDRGETQYF

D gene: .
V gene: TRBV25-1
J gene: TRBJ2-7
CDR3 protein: CASSEWKAASSYEQYF

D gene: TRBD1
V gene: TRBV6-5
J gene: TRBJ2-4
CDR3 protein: CASSYQGQGGEYF

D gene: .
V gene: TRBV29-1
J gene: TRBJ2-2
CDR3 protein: CSVVLQGITGELFF

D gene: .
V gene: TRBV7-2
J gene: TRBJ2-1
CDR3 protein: CASSLGSSVSYNEQFF

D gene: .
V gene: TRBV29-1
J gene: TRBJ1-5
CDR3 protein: CSVGTLASPQAQHF

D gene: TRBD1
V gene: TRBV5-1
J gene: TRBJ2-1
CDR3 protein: CASRSGTGHNEQFF

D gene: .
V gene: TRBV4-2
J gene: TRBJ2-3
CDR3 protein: CASSQDPQATDTQYF

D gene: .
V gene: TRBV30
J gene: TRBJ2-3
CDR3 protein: CAWSSPWGELLDTQYF

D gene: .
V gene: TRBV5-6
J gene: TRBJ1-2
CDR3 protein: CASSPSTIDRNYGYTF

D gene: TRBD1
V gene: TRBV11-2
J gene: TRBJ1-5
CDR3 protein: CASSLGTGGRNQPQHF

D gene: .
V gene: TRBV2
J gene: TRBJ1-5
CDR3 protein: CASSEGAGRGNQPQHF

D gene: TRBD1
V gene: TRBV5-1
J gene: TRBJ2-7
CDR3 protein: CASSKGQASYEQYF

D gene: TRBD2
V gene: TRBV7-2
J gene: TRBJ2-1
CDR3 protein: CASSPGLAGGLKEQFF

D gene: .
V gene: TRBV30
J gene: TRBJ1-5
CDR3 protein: CAWSTGGLQPQHF

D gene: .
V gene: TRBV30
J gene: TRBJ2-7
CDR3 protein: CAWKGHTLAYEQYF

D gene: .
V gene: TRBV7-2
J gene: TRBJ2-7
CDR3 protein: CASSRTASLSSYEQYF

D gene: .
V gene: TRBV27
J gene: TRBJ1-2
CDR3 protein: CASSSYLQGNYGYTF

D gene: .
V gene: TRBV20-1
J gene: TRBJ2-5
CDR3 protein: CSARPLETQYF

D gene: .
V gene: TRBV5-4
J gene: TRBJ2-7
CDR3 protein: CASSLALGWEQYF

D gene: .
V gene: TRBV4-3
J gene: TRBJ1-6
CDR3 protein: CASSQAQAADSPLHF

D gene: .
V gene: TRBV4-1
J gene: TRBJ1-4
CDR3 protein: CASSHRGDGVTNEKLFF

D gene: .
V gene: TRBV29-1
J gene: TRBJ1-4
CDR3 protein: CSVEDLDEKLFF

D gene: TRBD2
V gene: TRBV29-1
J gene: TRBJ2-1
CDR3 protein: CSGGTRREVNEQFF

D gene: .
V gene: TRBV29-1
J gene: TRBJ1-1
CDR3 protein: CSALKGTNTEAFF